Listed here is a single T cell receptor beta chain. This sample was included in a study of blood T cell repertoires in COVID-19. The wider study: Material from acute and convalescent COVID-19 was sourced from the United States, Italy and Spain. PBMCs, B-cell-depleted T cells, or T cells were the source of the cDNA or gDNA that made up the material.

This CDR3 has 15 amino acids. CDR1 is SGHRS and CDR2 is YFSETQ in the germline V gene. J was trimmed by 2 bases and V by 7 bases; bases with no gene match: 8. Generated by immunoSEQ multiplex PCR, the TCRdb table keeps only in-frame clones and is missing some. There are about 80,000 clones in the sample; around 86% occur only once, and approximately 8.7% lies in the top ten. The V call is TRBV5-1, the J call TRBJ1-2; 10 bases align to TRBD1. The clonotype comes from a human donor in a cohort sampled during active COVID-19. Sequenced: peripheral blood. The CDR3 reads CASAPGTGANYGYTF. The CDR3 DNA reads TGCGCCAGCGCCCCGGGGACAGGGGCCAACTATGGCTACACCTTC. Based on the CDR3 plus reference TRBV5-1 and TRBJ1-2, the full variable domain is KAGVTQTPRYLIKTRGQQVTLSCSPISGHRSVSWYQQTPGQGLQFLFEYFSETQRNKGNFPGRFSGRQFSNSRSEMNVSTLELGDSALYLCASAPGTGANYGYTFGSGTRLTVV.